This T cell receptor beta chain derives from a study of T cells in Graves' hyperthyroidism and ophthalmopathy. Findings and caveats of the study: It was a median roughly six months before onset that the model predicted ophthalmopathy. In the blood, most expanded thyroid clonotypes above 0.001 appeared as well.

A word on this clonotype: Its antigen is still unknown.

RNA transcripts gave rise to amplified TCR beta CDR3 regions. Initially, a first-round RT-PCR of the TCR CDR3 employed the HTBI primer set. TCRdb re-derived calls from the multiplex PCR reads in MiXCR, one entry per CDR3 protein. The table shows 500,000 to 650,000 distinct CDR3 sequences, with 12% to 15% occurring only once. Clinical symptoms, serum thyroxine, TRAb, thyroid ultrasound and orbital computed tomography established diagnosis. The sequence was collected from a woman aged 40-49 years with Graves' hyperthyroidism. Sample: blood.

In DNA, the CDR3 is TGTGCCAGCAGGCGGGCCGGGACGGGGCGGCTCTATGGCTACACCTTC. It is translated as CASRRAGTGRLYGYTF. V and J are TRBV12-3 or TRBV12-4 and TRBJ1-2; perhaps TRBD1 as D (5 bases). The CDR3 extends over 16 amino acids. With 6 bases removed from V and 4 bases from J, the gap between germline ends came to 21 bases.